This T cell receptor beta chain was identified in a study of immune evolution from preneoplasia to lung adenocarcinoma (dated by TCRdb to 2020 to 2022). Concerning the study at large: HLA loss of heterozygosity was found in approximately 7.6% of AIS, under 16% of MIA and more than 25% of ADC lesions, and in no AAH lesions. The sample size was set by how many specimens were available, not by a prior power calculation. According to the study, 105 samples went through TCR sequencing. Class I HLA alleles were inferred from exome data with POLYSOLVER, and allele-specific HLA loss was detected with LOHHLA. TCR sequencing data came from approximately 51 patients. The immune data were integrated with whole exome sequencing and methylation data from the same cohort of nodules. The study combined immune gene expression, TCR sequencing and multiplex immunofluorescence to profile immune contexture across lung adenocarcinoma precursors and invasive adenocarcinoma. In total, the cohort included 50 to 60 patients with pulmonary nodules, all of whom underwent surgical resection. Resected precursor lesions (AAH, AIS, MIA) and invasive adenocarcinomas were compared with paired morphologically normal lung tissue.

From the cysteine through the phenylalanine, the CDR3 covers 14 amino acids. Only the CDR3 part of the read is kept: 42 bases, read in frame from the first base. V is reduced by 1 base and J by 3 bases, leaving a spacing of 7 bases between them. The germline V gene encodes CDR1 MDHEN and CDR2 SYDVKM. On the study overall, not on this receptor specifically: Normal lung showed the highest clonality, whereas later-stage lesions appeared to have higher T cell density and diversity but lower clonality. The highest T cell clonality was observed in KRAS-mutant nodules compared with EGFR-mutant or double wild-type lesions. The findings were based on association rather than direct causation, and larger cohorts with long-term follow-up and longitudinal biopsies were deemed needed. Because all patients were from Japan and China, applicability to Western populations was uncertain. Normal lung had the highest top T cell clone frequencies, which appeared to decline progressively from AAH through AIS, MIA and invasive adenocarcinoma.

As for this clone: It lacks a known antigen. No base-level quality is on record; no much larger clone is a single base apart.

TCR beta CDR3 regions were sequenced from DNA using the immunoSEQ hsTCRbeta Kit. For the original study's pipeline: The ImmunoSEQ Analyzer was used to analyse the TCR sequencing data. T cell clonality was defined as 1 minus Pielou's evenness computed on productive rearrangements. T cell diversity was measured with the inverse Simpson index on productive templates. T cell density was expressed as TCR beta template counts normalized to usable DNA, with usable DNA estimated by amplifying and sequencing housekeeping genes. Two-sided Kruskal-Wallis tests were used to compare TCR metrics across histologic stages. TCRdb's version of the immuneACCESS table is confined to in-frame rearrangements and falls short of the full clone set. An unresolved V gene accounts for under half of the shortfall where checked; the remainder is of unknown origin. That table supplies the V and J calls and clone size; D and trimming were determined from the DNA. The sample table contains about 5,000 clones; only one count was recorded for 75% to 90% of them. The ten largest account for roughly 2.5% of the sample.

Between about 2013 and 2017, the patients underwent resection in either Japan or China. Histologic diagnosis of each case was confirmed independently by two lung cancer pathologists on H&E slides. Premalignant or tumor cells were enriched for nucleic acid extraction by macro-dissection performed after pathologic assessment. The AllPrep DNA/RNA FFPE Kit was used to isolate DNA from FFPE tissue. The rearrangement joined TRBV28 to TRBJ1-3; TRBD1 is a weak D gene call, 5 bases matching. Sequencing was performed on FFPE atypical adenomatous hyperplasia tissue from the lung. Reading the label with the study, this specimen's cell subset or site is: atypical adenomatous hyperplasia (AAH), lung preneoplasia. This TCR derives from a person aged 65-85 years with lung adenocarcinoma. The CDR3 in this case is CASSLSGFGNTIYF. The DNA reads as follows: TGTGCCAGCAGTTTATCAGGGTTTGGAAACACCATATATTTT.